This T cell receptor beta chain was sequenced during a study of T-cell reconstitution after alpha-beta-depleted transplantation in children. During its preparation, the TCRbeta library received unique molecular identifiers. TCRdb reprocessed the PCR reads with MiXCR, giving one entry per CDR3 protein. This table holds fewer than 550,000 distinct CDR3 sequences, around 9.9% found once. Trimming took 8 bases from V and 0 from J; bases not matched to a gene: 4. CDR3 size: 14 residues. The germline CDR1 and CDR2 sequences are MNHNS and SASEGT. This clonotype was recorded a few times. The origin of this receptor is a human donor who donated a stem cell graft to a child with acute myeloid leukemia. The V gene is TRBV6-1, the J gene TRBJ2-1, with 7 nucleotides matching TRBD2. Here the sequenced sample was PBMCs from the stem cell graft donor, taken from the stem cell graft. DNA for the CDR3: TGTGCCAGCGGCTGGACTAGCTCCTACAATGAGCAGTTCTTC. Translation gives CASGWTSSYNEQFF.